This T cell receptor beta chain was documented in a study of OX40 agonist ivuxolimab in advanced cancers. Study in general: Ivuxolimab, which is an agonistic anti-OX40 (CD134) antibody, was administered to the patients.

As to this clone: The target antigen is unknown.

Between the trimmed V and J ends, which lost 1 base and 0 bases, there was a span of 10 bases. The CDR3 has 15 amino acids. The V gene's germline CDR1 is SGHTA and CDR2 FQGNSA. Libraries were prepared by immunoSEQ multiplex PCR; TCRdb keeps only in-frame clonotypes and omits some of them. Counted here are roughly 86,000 clones, about 93% occurring once; the ten biggest clones make up about 0.45%. Broader study findings: Some nonresponders additionally presented with little normalized T-cell clonal expansion. Expanded clones were, on average, more numerous in CD8+ T cells than in CD4+. At 0.1 to 3.0 mg/kg and by week 6, clonal expansion occurred in CD4+ and CD8+ blood T cells.

The sequence was obtained from an adult with an advanced solid tumor such as melanoma, head and neck, liver or kidney cancer. Sequenced material: CD4+ or CD8+ T cells sorted from blood, taken in a trial of the OX40 agonist ivuxolimab. The chain couples TRBV7-2 to TRBJ2-7; D unresolved. The CDR3 DNA reads as TGTGCCAGCAGCTTAGAAGCCGGCTCCTCCTACGAGCAGTACTTC. Translating it yields CASSLEAGSSYEQYF.